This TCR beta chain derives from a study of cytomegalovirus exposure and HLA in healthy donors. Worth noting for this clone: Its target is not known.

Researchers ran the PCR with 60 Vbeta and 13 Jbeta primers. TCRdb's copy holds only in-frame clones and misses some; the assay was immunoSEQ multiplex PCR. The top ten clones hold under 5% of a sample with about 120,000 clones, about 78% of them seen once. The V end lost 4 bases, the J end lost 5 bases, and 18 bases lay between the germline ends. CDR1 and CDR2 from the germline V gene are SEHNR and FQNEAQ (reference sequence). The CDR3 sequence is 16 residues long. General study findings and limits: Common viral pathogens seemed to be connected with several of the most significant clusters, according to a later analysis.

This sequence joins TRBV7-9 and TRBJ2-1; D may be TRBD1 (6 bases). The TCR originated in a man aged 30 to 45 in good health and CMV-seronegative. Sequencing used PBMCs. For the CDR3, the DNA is TGTGCCAGCAGCTCGAGCCAGGGGTCCCTCCACAATGAGCAGTTCTTC. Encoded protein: CASSSSQGSLHNEQFF. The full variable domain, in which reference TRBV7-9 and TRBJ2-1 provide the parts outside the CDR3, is DTGVSQNPRHKITKRGQNVTFRCDPISEHNRLYWYRQTLGQGPEFLTYFQNEAQLEKSRLLSDRFSAERPKGSFSTLEIQRTEQGDSAMYLCASSSSQGSLHNEQFFGPGTRLTVL.